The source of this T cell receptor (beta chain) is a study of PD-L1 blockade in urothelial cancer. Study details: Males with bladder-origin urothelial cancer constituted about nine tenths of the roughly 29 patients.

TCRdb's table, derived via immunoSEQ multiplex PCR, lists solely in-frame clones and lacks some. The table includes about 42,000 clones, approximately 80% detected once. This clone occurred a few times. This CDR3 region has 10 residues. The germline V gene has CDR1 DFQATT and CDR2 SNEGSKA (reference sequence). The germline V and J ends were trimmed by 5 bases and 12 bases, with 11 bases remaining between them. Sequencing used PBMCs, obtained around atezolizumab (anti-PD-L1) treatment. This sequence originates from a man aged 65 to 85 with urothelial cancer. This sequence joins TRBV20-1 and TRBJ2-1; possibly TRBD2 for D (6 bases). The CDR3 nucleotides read TGCAGTGCTGGGGGGATTGGGCAGTTCTTC. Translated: CSAGGIGQFF.